These T cell receptor beta chains were read from a single sample in a study of tumor-infiltrating lymphocytes in primary liver carcinoma. Each CDR3 protein is one row after TCRdb ran MiXCR on the multiplex PCR reads. The sample records tens of thousands of distinct CDR3 sequences, around 70% being singletons. Material for sequencing was liver tumor tissue from sampling region 1. These receptor sequences come from a man aged 35 to 55 with primary liver carcinoma and hepatitis B virus infection. The CDR3 runs from the conserved cysteine through the conserved F or W. The order of the fields is CDR3 DNA, CDR3 protein, V gene, J gene, clone size, D gene, CDR3 length. A D gene is named only where the DNA matches it firmly. A row's size may be missing; if present it is once, few, many or a size class.

cdr3_nt: TGTGCCAGCAGTGAGGGGGCGCCGATTAAGGCCGGGGAGCTATTTTTT; cdr3_aa: CASSEGAPIKAGELFF; v_call: TRBV5-6; j_call: TRBJ2-2; clone_size: NA; d_call: TRBD1; cdr3_length: 16
cdr3_nt: TGTGCCGGCAGCACACACGACGGCGGGACCCAGTACTTC; cdr3_aa: CAGSTHDGGTQYF; v_call: TRBV21-1; j_call: TRBJ2-5; clone_size: NA; d_call: NA; cdr3_length: 13
cdr3_nt: TGTGCCAGCAGTGAAGTCCCGGGACAGACGGGCAGTGAGCAGTTATTC; cdr3_aa: CASSEVPGQTGSEQLF; v_call: TRBV6-1; j_call: TRBJ2-1; clone_size: few; d_call: TRBD1; cdr3_length: 16
cdr3_nt: TGCAGTGCTAGAAGTAGGGACAGGCATGGCTACACCTTC; cdr3_aa: CSARSRDRHGYTF; v_call: TRBV20-1; j_call: TRBJ1-2; clone_size: NA; d_call: TRBD1; cdr3_length: 13
cdr3_nt: TGTGCCAGGAATCTGGAGGGAGATACTACAGATACACAGTATTTT; cdr3_aa: CARNLEGDTTDTQYF; v_call: TRBV6-5; j_call: TRBJ2-3; clone_size: NA; d_call: NA; cdr3_length: 15
cdr3_nt: TGTACCAACAGCCTATCTGTGGGAATATCCTACGAGCAGTATTTC; cdr3_aa: CTNSLSVGISYEQYF; v_call: TRBV11-2; j_call: TRBJ2-7; clone_size: NA; d_call: NA; cdr3_length: 15
cdr3_nt: TGCGCCAGCAGCCATACTAGCGGGAGGACCTACGACCAGTATTTC; cdr3_aa: CASSHTSGRTYDQYF; v_call: TRBV4-1; j_call: TRBJ2-7; clone_size: NA; d_call: TRBD2; cdr3_length: 15
cdr3_nt: TGTGCCAACATCCCCTCCGGTACAGGGGGTATCGATGAGCAGTTCTTC; cdr3_aa: CANIPSGTGGIDEQFF; v_call: TRBV7-9; j_call: TRBJ2-1; clone_size: NA; d_call: TRBD1; cdr3_length: 16
cdr3_nt: TGTGCCAGCAGCTTTAGCAGGGTCGATGGCTACACCTTC; cdr3_aa: CASSFSRVDGYTF; v_call: TRBV11-2; j_call: TRBJ1-2; clone_size: NA; d_call: NA; cdr3_length: 13
cdr3_nt: TGTGCCGGCGGCCTACTCGGGACGGATAATGAAAAACTGTTTTTT; cdr3_aa: CAGGLLGTDNEKLFF; v_call: TRBV12-3/TRBV12-4; j_call: TRBJ1-4; clone_size: NA; d_call: NA; cdr3_length: 15
cdr3_nt: TGCGCCAGCAGCCTTCGCGGACAGGGGATTGATGGCTACACCTTC; cdr3_aa: CASSLRGQGIDGYTF; v_call: TRBV5-1; j_call: TRBJ1-2; clone_size: many; d_call: TRBD1; cdr3_length: 15
cdr3_nt: TGTGCCAGCAGCCCCCCGGCGGGGCTAAGCGAGCAGTACTTC; cdr3_aa: CASSPPAGLSEQYF; v_call: TRBV12-3/TRBV12-4; j_call: TRBJ2-7; clone_size: many; d_call: NA; cdr3_length: 14
cdr3_nt: TGCAGTGCTGTTAAACAGGGTTACACCTTC; cdr3_aa: CSAVKQGYTF; v_call: TRBV20-1; j_call: TRBJ1-2; clone_size: few; d_call: NA; cdr3_length: 10
cdr3_nt: TGTGCCTGCAGTCTTCTCGGACTAGCGGGAGGGCCGATCGGGGAGTTGTTTTTT; cdr3_aa: CACSLLGLAGGPIGELFF; v_call: TRBV6-5; j_call: TRBJ2-2; clone_size: NA; d_call: TRBD2; cdr3_length: 18
cdr3_nt: TGTACCTGGAGTGTCCTTGTTCGCTACGAGCAGTACTTC; cdr3_aa: CTWSVLVRYEQYF; v_call: TRBV30; j_call: TRBJ2-7; clone_size: once; d_call: NA; cdr3_length: 13
cdr3_nt: TGTGCCAGCAGAATTAAATGGGGGCATACGGAGCAGTACTTC; cdr3_aa: CASRIKWGHTEQYF; v_call: TRBV2; j_call: TRBJ2-7; clone_size: many; d_call: NA; cdr3_length: 14
cdr3_nt: TGCGCCAGCAGCCAAGAAACCAATGAGCGGTTCTTC; cdr3_aa: CASSQETNERFF; v_call: TRBV4-1; j_call: TRBJ2-1; clone_size: NA; d_call: NA; cdr3_length: 12
cdr3_nt: TGTGCCAGCAGTTTATTAACCGGGGTGGTGGCTTTCTTT; cdr3_aa: CASSLLTGVVAFF; v_call: TRBV28; j_call: TRBJ1-1; clone_size: many; d_call: NA; cdr3_length: 13
cdr3_nt: TGTGCCAGCAGCACCGGACGGGTCCCCGAGCCCCGGCATTTT; cdr3_aa: CASSTGRVPEPRHF; v_call: TRBV11-2; j_call: TRBJ1-5; clone_size: NA; d_call: NA; cdr3_length: 14
cdr3_nt: TGTGCCAGCTGCTTCGAGGGACAGTTCTCTTACGAGCAGTACTTC; cdr3_aa: CASCFEGQFSYEQYF; v_call: TRBV11-1; j_call: TRBJ2-7; clone_size: NA; d_call: TRBD1; cdr3_length: 15
cdr3_nt: TGTGCCAGCAGCTCTCAGGGGGTTAACACCGGGGAGCTGCTTTTT; cdr3_aa: CASSSQGVNTGELLF; v_call: TRBV5-4; j_call: TRBJ2-2; clone_size: few; d_call: TRBD1; cdr3_length: 15
cdr3_nt: TGTGCCAGCAGCGTGAGAAAGGCTTACGAGCAGTACTTC; cdr3_aa: CASSVRKAYEQYF; v_call: TRBV12-3/TRBV12-4; j_call: TRBJ2-7; clone_size: NA; d_call: NA; cdr3_length: 13
cdr3_nt: TGTGCCAGCAGTTTAATGGATTTCTACGAGCAGTACTTC; cdr3_aa: CASSLMDFYEQYF; v_call: TRBV28; j_call: TRBJ2-7; clone_size: NA; d_call: NA; cdr3_length: 13
cdr3_nt: TGTGCCAGCAGTTCCCTAAGCGGGAGCACTGCAGATACGCAGTATTTT; cdr3_aa: CASSSLSGSTADTQYF; v_call: TRBV12-3/TRBV12-4; j_call: TRBJ2-3; clone_size: NA; d_call: TRBD2; cdr3_length: 16
cdr3_nt: TGTGCCAGCAGACCTAGGACCCACGCCAGGGAGCAGTATTTC; cdr3_aa: CASRPRTHAREQYF; v_call: TRBV6-6; j_call: TRBJ2-7; clone_size: NA; d_call: NA; cdr3_length: 14
cdr3_nt: TGTGCCAGCAGTGAATTGGATAGCGGGAGTAATGAGCAGTTCTTC; cdr3_aa: CASSELDSGSNEQFF; v_call: TRBV25-1; j_call: TRBJ2-1; clone_size: many; d_call: TRBD2; cdr3_length: 15
cdr3_nt: TGTGCCGGCAGTGAGGGCAAAACCTACGAGCAGTATTTC; cdr3_aa: CAGSEGKTYEQYF; v_call: TRBV11-1; j_call: TRBJ2-7; clone_size: NA; d_call: NA; cdr3_length: 13